This T cell receptor beta chain was recovered during a study of T cells expressing NK-cell markers. Background on the study: Sorted CD3+CD56+NKG2C+, CD3+CD56+NKG2C- and CD3+CD56-NKG2C+ T cells provided the TCR beta repertoires. Study-level findings and limits: Of the CD8+ T cell pool in roughly six donors, roughly 1.0-7.0% was accounted for by dominant NKG2C+ clonotypes. Where four donors were concerned, these clonotypes also led the CD3+CD56-NKG2C+ fraction.

As to this clonotype: Its antigen is unknown.

The CDR3 loop spans 18 amino acids. Germline lookup yields CDR1 SGHRS and CDR2 YFSETQ. The authors made TCR beta cDNA libraries by 5'RACE template switching. This switching added a universal primer site and UMIs. TCRdb reprocessed the 5' RACE reads and keeps a single row for each CDR3 protein, giving no DNA. In all, the sample yields roughly 150,000 distinct CDR3 sequences. The receptor was derived from a man aged 18 to 70 in good health. Specimen: blood T cells: a sorted CD56 or NKG2C T cell subset, CD4+ or CD8+ T cells, or bulk PBMC T cells (not recorded which). The chain combines TRBV5-1 with TRBJ2-2. Here the CDR3 reads CASQLPVRVTVETGELFF.